The T cell receptor (beta chain) described here comes from a study of T cell responses to AZD1222 COVID-19 vaccine. Study background: Pooled in the analysis were second doses at about 4 or about 12 weeks.

The CDR3 length is 16 residues. The trim removed 0 bases at V and 4 bases at J, leaving 5 bases unmatched. Per germline, CDR1 KGHSH and CDR2 LQKENI. Study outcomes and limitations: The study sampled repertoires only after the peak T cell response. Recipients of AZD1222 seropositive at baseline numbered only 6 or 7. CD4 TCRs linked to vaccination spanned spike, dominating at 160-218 and 743-854.

Only in-frame clones appear in the TCRdb table, and some are missing; sequencing was by immunoSEQ multiplex PCR. Of approximately 89,000 clones listed, about 88% are singletons. For this clone: Its antigen is not known.

The TCR originated in an adult in good health. The chain couples TRBV18 to TRBJ2-1; 8 positions agree with TRBD2. The sequencing here drew on peripheral blood, taken on day 0 of AZD1222 vaccination. CDR3 sequence: CASSPPNRGGYNEQFF. CDR3 coding DNA: TGTGCCAGCTCACCACCGAACCGGGGGGGTTACAATGAGCAGTTCTTC.